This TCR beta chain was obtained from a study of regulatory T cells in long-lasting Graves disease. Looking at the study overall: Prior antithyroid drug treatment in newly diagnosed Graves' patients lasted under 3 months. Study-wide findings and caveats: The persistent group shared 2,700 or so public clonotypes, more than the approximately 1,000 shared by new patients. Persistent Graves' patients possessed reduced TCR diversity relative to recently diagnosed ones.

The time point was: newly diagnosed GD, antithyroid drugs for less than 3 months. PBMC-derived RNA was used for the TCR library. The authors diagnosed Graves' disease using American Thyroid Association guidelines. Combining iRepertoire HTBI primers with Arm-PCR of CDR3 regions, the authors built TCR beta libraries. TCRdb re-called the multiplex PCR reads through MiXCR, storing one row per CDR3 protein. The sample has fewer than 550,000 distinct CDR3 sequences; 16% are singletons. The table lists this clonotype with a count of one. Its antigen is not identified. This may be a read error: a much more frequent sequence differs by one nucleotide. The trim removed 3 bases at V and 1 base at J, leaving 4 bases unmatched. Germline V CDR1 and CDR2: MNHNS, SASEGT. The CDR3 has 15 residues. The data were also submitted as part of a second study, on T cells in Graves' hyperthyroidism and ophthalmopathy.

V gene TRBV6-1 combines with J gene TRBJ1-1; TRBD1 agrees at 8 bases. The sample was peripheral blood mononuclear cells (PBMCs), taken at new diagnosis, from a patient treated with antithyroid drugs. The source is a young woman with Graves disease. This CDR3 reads CASSDPGQANTEAFF. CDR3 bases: TGTGCCAGCAGTGACCCGGGACAGGCGAACACTGAAGCTTTCTTT.